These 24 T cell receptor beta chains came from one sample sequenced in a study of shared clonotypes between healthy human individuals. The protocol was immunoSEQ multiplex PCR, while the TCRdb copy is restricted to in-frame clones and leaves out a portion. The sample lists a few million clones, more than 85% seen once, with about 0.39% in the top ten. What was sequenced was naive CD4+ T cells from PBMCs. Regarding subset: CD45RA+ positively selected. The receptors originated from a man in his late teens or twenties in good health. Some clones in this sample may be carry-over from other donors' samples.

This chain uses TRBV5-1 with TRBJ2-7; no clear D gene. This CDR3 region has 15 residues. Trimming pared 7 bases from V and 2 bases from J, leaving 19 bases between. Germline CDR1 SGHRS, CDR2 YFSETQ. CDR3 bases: TGCGCCAGCTCAGTCCCTCTTTCTACCACCTACGAGCAGTACTTC. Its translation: CASSVPLSTTYEQYF.

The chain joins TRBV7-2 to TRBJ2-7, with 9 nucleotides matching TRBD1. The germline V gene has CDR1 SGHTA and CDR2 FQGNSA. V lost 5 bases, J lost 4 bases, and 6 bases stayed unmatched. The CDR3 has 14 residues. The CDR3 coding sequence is TGTGCCAGCAGCCAGACAGGGGGTGGGTACGAGCAGTACTTC. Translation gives CASSQTGGGYEQYF. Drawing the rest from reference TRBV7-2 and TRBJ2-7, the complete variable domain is GAGVSQSPSNKVTEKGKDVELRCDPISGHTALYWYRQSLGQGLEFLIYFQGNSAPDKSGLPSDRFSAERTGGSVSTLTIQRTQQEDSAVYLCASSQTGGGYEQYFGPGTRLTVT.

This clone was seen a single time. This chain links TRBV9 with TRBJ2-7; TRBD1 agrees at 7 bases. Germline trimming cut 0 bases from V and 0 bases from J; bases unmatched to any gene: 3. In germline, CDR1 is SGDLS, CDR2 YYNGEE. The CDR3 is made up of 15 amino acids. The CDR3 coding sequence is TGTGCCAGCAGCGTAGACCGGGACAGCTCCTACGAGCAGTACTTC. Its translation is CASSVDRDSSYEQYF.

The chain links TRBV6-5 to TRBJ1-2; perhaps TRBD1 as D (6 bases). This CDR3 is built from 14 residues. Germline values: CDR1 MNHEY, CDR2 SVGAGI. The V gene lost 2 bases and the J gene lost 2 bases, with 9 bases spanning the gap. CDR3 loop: CASSYVRGNYGYTF. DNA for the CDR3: TGTGCCAGCAGTTACGTGAGGGGGAACTATGGCTACACCTTC.

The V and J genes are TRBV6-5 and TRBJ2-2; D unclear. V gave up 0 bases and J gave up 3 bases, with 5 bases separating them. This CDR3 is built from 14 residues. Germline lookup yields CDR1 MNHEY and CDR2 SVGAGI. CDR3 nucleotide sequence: TGTGCCAGCAGTTACTCGAGCTACACCGGGGAGCTGTTTTTT. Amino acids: CASSYSSYTGELFF.

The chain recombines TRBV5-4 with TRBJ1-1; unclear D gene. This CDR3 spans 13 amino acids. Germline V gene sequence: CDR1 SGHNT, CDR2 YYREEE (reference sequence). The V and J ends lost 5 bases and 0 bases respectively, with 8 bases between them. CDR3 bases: TGTGCCAGCAGGAAGTTTCTGAACACTGAAGCTTTCTTT. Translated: CASRKFLNTEAFF.

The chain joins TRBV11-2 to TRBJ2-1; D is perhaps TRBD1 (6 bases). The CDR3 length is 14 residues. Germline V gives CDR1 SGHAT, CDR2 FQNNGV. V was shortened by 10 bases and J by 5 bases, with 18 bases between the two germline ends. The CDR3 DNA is TGTGCCACCCGGCAGGGGAGAGGCCACAATGAGCAGTTCTTC. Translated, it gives CATRQGRGHNEQFF.

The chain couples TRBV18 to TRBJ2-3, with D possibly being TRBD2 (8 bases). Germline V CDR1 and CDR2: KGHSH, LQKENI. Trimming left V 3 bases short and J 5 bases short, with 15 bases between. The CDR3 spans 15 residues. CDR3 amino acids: CASSPREGAGDTQYF. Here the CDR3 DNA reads TGTGCCAGCTCACCTCGGGAGGGGGCCGGAGATACGCAGTATTTT. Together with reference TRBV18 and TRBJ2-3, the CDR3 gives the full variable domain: NAGVMQNPRHLVRRRGQEARLRCSPMKGHSHVYWYRQLPEEGLKFMVYLQKENIIDESGMPKERFSAEFPKEGPSILRIQQVVRGDSAAYFCASSPREGAGDTQYFGPGTRLTVL.

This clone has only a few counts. The CDR3 sequence: CAWRPQGAGNQPQHF. The CDR3 DNA follows: TGTGCCTGGAGGCCACAGGGGGCGGGCAATCAGCCCCAGCATTTT. The chain uses TRBV30 and TRBJ1-5, with 9 bases aligning to TRBD1. V was pared by 3 bases and J by 2 bases, with 5 bases of the junction left unmatched. CDR3 size: 15 residues. Germline CDR1 is GTSNPN and CDR2 is SVGIG (reference sequence).

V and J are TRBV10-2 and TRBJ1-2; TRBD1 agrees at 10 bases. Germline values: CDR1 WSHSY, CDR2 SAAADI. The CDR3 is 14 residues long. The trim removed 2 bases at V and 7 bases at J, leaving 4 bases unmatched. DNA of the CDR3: TGCGCCAGCAGTGAGAGACAGGGGGCGGCTGGCTACACCTTC. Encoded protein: CASSERQGAAGYTF.

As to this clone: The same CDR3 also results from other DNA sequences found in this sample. The CDR3 here is CASSSGRYSNQPQHF. DNA of the CDR3: TGTGCCAGCAGTTCGGGCCGATATAGCAATCAGCCCCAGCATTTT. This rearrangement joins TRBV2 to TRBJ1-5; no clear D gene. Germline lookup yields CDR1 SNHLY and CDR2 FYNNEI. With 5 bases removed from V and 0 bases from J, the gap between germline ends came to 11 bases. The CDR3 loop spans 15 amino acids.

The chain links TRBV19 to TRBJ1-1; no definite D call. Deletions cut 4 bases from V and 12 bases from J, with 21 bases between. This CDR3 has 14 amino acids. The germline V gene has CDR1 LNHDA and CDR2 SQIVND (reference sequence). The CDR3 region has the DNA TGTGCCAGTAGTACGAACCCGGGCCCTTCTTCCCCTTTCTTT. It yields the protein CASSTNPGPSSPFF.

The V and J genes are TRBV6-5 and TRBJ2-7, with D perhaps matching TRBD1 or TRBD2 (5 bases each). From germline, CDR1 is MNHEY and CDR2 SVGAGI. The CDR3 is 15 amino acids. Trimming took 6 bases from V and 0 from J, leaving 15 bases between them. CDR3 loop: CASSRKRDGSYEQYF. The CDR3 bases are TGTGCCAGCAGCCGGAAACGGGACGGCTCCTACGAGCAGTACTTC.

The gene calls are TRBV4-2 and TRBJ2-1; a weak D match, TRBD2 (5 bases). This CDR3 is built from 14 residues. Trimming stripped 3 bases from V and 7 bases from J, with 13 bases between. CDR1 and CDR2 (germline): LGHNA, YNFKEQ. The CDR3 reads CASSQGGPGNEQFF. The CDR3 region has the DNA TGTGCCAGCAGCCAGGGCGGTCCGGGGAATGAGCAGTTCTTC.

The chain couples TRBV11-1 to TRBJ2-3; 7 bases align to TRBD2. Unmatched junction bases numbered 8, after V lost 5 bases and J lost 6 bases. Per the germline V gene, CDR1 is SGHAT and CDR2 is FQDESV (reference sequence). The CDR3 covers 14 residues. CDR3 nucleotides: TGTGCCAGCAGCCCCCGTATTAGCGGGGATACGCAGTATTTT. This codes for CASSPRISGDTQYF.

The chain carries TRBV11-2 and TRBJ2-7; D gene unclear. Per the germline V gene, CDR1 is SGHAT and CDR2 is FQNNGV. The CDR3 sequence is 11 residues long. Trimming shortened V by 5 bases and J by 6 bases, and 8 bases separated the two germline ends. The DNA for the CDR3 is TGTGCCAGCAGCCGTATGGCCGAGCAGTACTTC. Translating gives CASSRMAEQYF.

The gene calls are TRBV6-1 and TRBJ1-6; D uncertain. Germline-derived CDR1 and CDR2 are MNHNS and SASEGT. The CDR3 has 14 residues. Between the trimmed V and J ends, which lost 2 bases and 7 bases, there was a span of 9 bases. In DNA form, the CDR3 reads TGTGCCAGCAGTGAATGGCCGGCAAATTCACCCCTCCACTTT. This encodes CASSEWPANSPLHF.

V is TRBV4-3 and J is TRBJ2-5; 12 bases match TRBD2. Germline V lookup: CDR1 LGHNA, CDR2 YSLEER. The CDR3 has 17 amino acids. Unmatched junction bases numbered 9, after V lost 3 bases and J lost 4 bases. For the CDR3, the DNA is TGCGCCAGCAGCCACTTGGCTAGCGGGAGGGGTGGAGAGACCCAGTACTTC. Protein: CASSHLASGRGGETQYF.

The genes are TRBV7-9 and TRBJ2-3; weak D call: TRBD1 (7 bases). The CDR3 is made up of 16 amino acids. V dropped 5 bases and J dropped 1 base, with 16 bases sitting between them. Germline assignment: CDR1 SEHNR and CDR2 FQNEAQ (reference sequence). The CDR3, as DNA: TGTGCCAGCAGCCCATCACCCAGGGGGGGCACAGATACGCAGTATTTT. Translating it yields CASSPSPRGGTDTQYF.

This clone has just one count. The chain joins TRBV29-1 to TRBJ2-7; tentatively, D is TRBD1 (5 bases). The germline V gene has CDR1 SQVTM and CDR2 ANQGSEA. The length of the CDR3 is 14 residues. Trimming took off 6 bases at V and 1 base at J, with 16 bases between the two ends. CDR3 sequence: CSVAARQRSYEQYF. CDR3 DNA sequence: TGCAGCGTGGCTGCGAGACAGAGATCCTACGAGCAGTACTTC.

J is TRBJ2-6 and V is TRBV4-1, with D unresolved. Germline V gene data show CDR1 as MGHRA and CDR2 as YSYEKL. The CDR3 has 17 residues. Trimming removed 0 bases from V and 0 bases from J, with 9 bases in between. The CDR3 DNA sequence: TGCGCCAGCAGCCAAGACGGCAGGATCTCTGGGGCCAACGTCCTGACTTTC. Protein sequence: CASSQDGRISGANVLTF.

DNA for the CDR3: TGTGCCAGCAGTTACCAAGAGACCCAGTACTTC. As protein: CASSYQETQYF. The V and J genes are TRBV6-6 and TRBJ2-5; D not resolved. The germline CDR1 and CDR2 sequences are MNHNY and SVGAGI (reference sequence). The CDR3 spans 11 residues. V was clipped by 2 bases and J by 2 bases, with 0 bases between them.

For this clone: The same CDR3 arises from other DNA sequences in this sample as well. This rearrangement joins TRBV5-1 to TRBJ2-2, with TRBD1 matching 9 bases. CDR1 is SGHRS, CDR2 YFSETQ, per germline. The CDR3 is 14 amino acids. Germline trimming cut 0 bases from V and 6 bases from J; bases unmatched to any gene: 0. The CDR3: CASSLGTGAGELFF. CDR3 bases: TGCGCCAGCAGCTTGGGGACAGGGGCCGGGGAGCTGTTTTTT.

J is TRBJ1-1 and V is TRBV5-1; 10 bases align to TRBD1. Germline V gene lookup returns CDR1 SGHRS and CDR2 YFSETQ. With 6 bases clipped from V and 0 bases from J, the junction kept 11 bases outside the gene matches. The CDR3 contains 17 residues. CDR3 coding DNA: TGCGCCAGCACACTCCGGACAGGGGGAGGGATGAACACTGAAGCTTTCTTT. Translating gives CASTLRTGGGMNTEAFF.